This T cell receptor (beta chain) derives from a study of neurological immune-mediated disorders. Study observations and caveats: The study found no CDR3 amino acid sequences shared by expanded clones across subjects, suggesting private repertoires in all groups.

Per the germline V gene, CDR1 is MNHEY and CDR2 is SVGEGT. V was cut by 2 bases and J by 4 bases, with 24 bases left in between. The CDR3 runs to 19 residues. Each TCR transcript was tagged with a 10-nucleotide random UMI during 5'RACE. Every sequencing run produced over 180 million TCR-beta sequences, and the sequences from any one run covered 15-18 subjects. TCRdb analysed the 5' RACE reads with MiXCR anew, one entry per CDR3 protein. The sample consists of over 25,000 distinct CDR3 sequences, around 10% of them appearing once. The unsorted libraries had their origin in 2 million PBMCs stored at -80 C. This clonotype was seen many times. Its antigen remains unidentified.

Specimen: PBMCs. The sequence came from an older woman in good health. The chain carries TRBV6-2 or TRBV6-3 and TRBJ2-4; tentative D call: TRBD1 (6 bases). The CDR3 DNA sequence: TGTGCCAGCAGTTACCGGGCAGGGGCCCTCAGATTGGTAAAAAACATTCAGTACTTC. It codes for CASSYRAGALRLVKNIQYF.